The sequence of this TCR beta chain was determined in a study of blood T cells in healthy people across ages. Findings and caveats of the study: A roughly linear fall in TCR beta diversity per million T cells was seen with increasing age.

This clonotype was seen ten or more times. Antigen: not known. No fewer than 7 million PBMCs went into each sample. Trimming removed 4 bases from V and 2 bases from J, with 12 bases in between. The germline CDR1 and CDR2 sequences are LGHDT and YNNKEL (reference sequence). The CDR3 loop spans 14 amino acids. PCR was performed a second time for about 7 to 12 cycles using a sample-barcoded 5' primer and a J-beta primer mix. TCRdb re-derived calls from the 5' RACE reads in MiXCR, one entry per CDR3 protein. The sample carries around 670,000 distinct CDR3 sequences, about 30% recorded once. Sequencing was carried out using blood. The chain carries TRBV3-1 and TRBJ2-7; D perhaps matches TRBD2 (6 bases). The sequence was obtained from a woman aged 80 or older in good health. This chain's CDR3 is CASSPGLGTYEQYF. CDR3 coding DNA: TGTGCCAGCAGCCCGGGACTGGGCACCTACGAGCAGTACTTC.